A single sample gave rise to the 30 T cell receptor beta chains below, sequenced in a study of T cell clonotyping in hematopoietic cell transplantation. Clones were read by immunoSEQ multiplex PCR, and TCRdb kept only the in-frame ones, dropping some. The sample includes 6,500 to 7,000 clones, less than 40% of them seen just once. This material consisted of peripheral blood mononuclear cells, taken 30 days after allogeneic stem cell transplant. The source of these receptors is a female patient between 55 and 75 years old who had an allogeneic stem cell transplant, so the T cells may come from the graft donor. Some clones in this sample may be carry-over from other donors' samples.

This clone was seen more than once but under ten times. The J gene is TRBJ2-7, the V gene TRBV6-5; the D is unclear. Germline CDR1 MNHEY, CDR2 SVGAGI. V dropped 7 bases and J dropped 3 bases, with 13 bases sitting between them. The CDR3 extends over 13 amino acids. The CDR3 nucleotides are TGTGCCAGCACATCTCGGTTGGACTACGAGCAGTACTTC. This sequence encodes CASTSRLDYEQYF.

The rearrangement joins TRBV30 to TRBJ1-5; D possibly corresponds to TRBD1 (6 bases). Germline V gene data show CDR1 as GTSNPN and CDR2 as SVGIG (reference sequence). Trimming left V 7 bases short and J 1 base short, with 11 bases between. The CDR3 is 13 residues long. The CDR3 nucleotides are TGTGCCTTACAGGGCGGAAGCAATCAGCCCCAGCATTTT. Its translation: CALQGGSNQPQHF.

This rearrangement joins TRBV9 to TRBJ2-5; TRBD2 might be the D (6 bases). The V gene's germline CDR1 is SGDLS and CDR2 YYNGEE. Trimming removed 0 bases from V and 5 bases from J, with 17 bases in between. CDR3 length: 16 residues. CDR3 sequence: CASSVGHGWREETQYF. In DNA form, the CDR3 reads TGTGCCAGCAGCGTAGGGCATGGGTGGAGGGAGGAGACCCAGTACTTC.

V gene TRBV28 combines with J gene TRBJ1-1, with TRBD1 matching over 12 bases. The V gene's germline CDR1 is MDHEN and CDR2 SYDVKM. The V and J ends lost 6 bases and 5 bases, in that order; junction bases with no gene match: 16. The CDR3 loop spans 18 amino acids. The CDR3 coding sequence is TGTGCCAGCAGCAAGACGGGACAGGGGGCGTCTGGACATACTGAAGCTTTCTTT. This sequence encodes CASSKTGQGASGHTEAFF.

The V gene is TRBV4-3, the J gene TRBJ1-6; D is uncertain. V shed 3 bases and J shed 6 bases, with 15 bases lying between them. This CDR3 comprises 16 residues. The V gene's germline CDR1 is LGHNA and CDR2 YSLEER. CDR3 loop: CASSQSFPVVNSPLHF. For the CDR3, the DNA is TGCGCCAGCAGCCAGTCGTTCCCAGTGGTTAATTCACCCCTCCACTTT.

The gene calls are TRBV30 and TRBJ2-7; D is possibly TRBD1 or TRBD2 (5 bases each). The V gene lost 4 bases and the J gene lost 6 bases, with 19 bases spanning the gap. CDR3 length equals 14 residues. Germline values: CDR1 GTSNPN, CDR2 SVGIG (reference sequence). The CDR3 spells CAWTIGTWNREQYF. DNA for the CDR3: TGTGCCTGGACCATCGGGACCTGGAATCGCGAGCAGTACTTC.

In its sample, this clone was seen a few times. The chain joins TRBV27 to TRBJ2-3; 12 positions agree with TRBD2. The CDR3 is 16 residues long. The V gene end was trimmed by 5 bases and the J gene end by 2 bases; junction bases not matched to a gene: 5. Looked up from germline, CDR1 is MNHEY and CDR2 is SMNVEV (reference sequence). The CDR3 sequence: CASSPRLAGATDTQYF. The CDR3 DNA reads as TGTGCCAGCAGTCCACGACTAGCGGGGGCCACAGATACGCAGTATTTT.

The J gene is TRBJ1-6, the V gene TRBV5-6, with D perhaps TRBD1 (6 bases). From germline, CDR1 is SGHDT and CDR2 YYEEEE. V shed 0 bases and J shed 6 bases, with 16 bases lying between them. This CDR3 has 17 amino acids. The CDR3 here is CASSLDAGQWGNSPLHF. The CDR3 DNA reads TGTGCCAGCAGCTTGGATGCTGGACAGTGGGGTAATTCACCCCTCCACTTT.

The chain uses TRBV4-3 and TRBJ1-4, with D perhaps matching TRBD1 (6 bases). This CDR3 has 16 residues. Trimming shortened V by 0 bases and J by 3 bases, and 11 bases separated the two germline ends. Germline loops: CDR1 LGHNA, CDR2 YSLEER. The CDR3 DNA sequence: TGCGCCAGCAGCCAAGAATGGGGGCGGCCTAATGAAAAACTGTTTTTT. As protein: CASSQEWGRPNEKLFF.

CDR3 loop: CASSQAGPGELFF. CDR3 bases: TGTGCCAGCAGCCAAGCTGGGCCCGGGGAGCTGTTTTTT. V gene TRBV14 combines with J gene TRBJ2-2; no clear D gene. The CDR3 length is 13 residues. Deletions cut 1 base from V and 6 bases from J, with 6 bases between. Germline V gene sequence: CDR1 SGHDN, CDR2 FVKESK.

This clone came up a few times. The DNA is omitted, as the CDR3 cannot be located on it reliably, and the CDR3 follows TCRdb's listing. The rearrangement links TRBV5-1 to TRBJ1-1; TRBD1 was called by the table and not checked on the DNA. The CDR3 is 15 amino acids long, termini counted. CDR1 and CDR2 from the germline V gene are SGHRS and YFSETQ. The CDR3 loop reads CASSSSTGANTEAFF.

V and J are TRBV5-4 and TRBJ1-2; D call uncertain. CDR1 is SGHNT, CDR2 YYREEE, per germline (reference sequence). The CDR3 consists of 13 residues. V gave up 2 bases and J gave up 2 bases, with 7 bases separating them. The CDR3 DNA reads as TGTGCCAGCAGCTTTCCCCCAAACTATGGCTACACCTTC. This encodes CASSFPPNYGYTF.

The rearrangement uses TRBV7-2 and TRBJ1-2, with D perhaps matching TRBD1 (5 bases). The CDR3 totals 13 residues. The ends were cut back, 4 bases at V and 5 bases at J, with 11 bases in the middle. CDR1 is SGHTA, CDR2 FQGNSA, per germline. The CDR3 coding sequence is TGTGCCAGCAGCTCCAGGGTAGGGTATGGCTACACCTTC. Protein product: CASSSRVGYGYTF.

V and J are TRBV30 and TRBJ2-1, with 8 bases lining up with TRBD2. Unmatched junction bases numbered 2, after V lost 8 bases and J lost 5 bases. The CDR3 consists of 11 residues. CDR1 and CDR2 from the germline V gene are GTSNPN and SVGIG (reference sequence). Written as DNA, the CDR3 is TGTGCCCGCGGGAGGAACAATGAGCAGTTCTTC. As protein: CARGRNNEQFF.

This clone is medium-sized by share. This chain joins TRBV4-1 and TRBJ2-5; TRBD2 matches at 10 bases. Losses at the gene ends were 0 bases for V and 3 bases for J; bases not matched to a gene: 4. The CDR3 extends over 16 amino acids. Germline CDR1 MGHRA, CDR2 YSYEKL. The CDR3 here is CASSQESLAGEETQYF. The CDR3 coding sequence is TGCGCCAGCAGCCAAGAGAGTCTAGCGGGGGAAGAGACCCAGTACTTC.

This clone was detected only a few times. This chain uses TRBV27 with TRBJ2-7; D may match TRBD1 or TRBD2 (7 bases each). Per the germline V gene, CDR1 is MNHEY and CDR2 is SMNVEV (reference sequence). Between the trimmed V and J ends, which lost 3 bases and 5 bases, there was a span of 11 bases. This CDR3 region has 13 residues. Here the CDR3 reads CASSLGGGNEQYF. The CDR3 coding sequence is TGTGCCAGCAGTTTGGGAGGGGGCAACGAGCAGTACTTC.

This chain connects TRBV9 to TRBJ2-5; tentative D call: TRBD1 (6 bases). The CDR3 contains 12 residues. The germline V gene has CDR1 SGDLS and CDR2 YYNGEE. Trimming removed 2 bases from V and 5 bases from J, with 7 bases in between. The CDR3 is CASSVTGETQYF. The CDR3 DNA follows: TGTGCCAGCAGCGTGACAGGCGAGACCCAGTACTTC.

This clone occurred a few times. The V call is TRBV25-1, the J call TRBJ2-3; 10 positions match TRBD1. With V trimmed by 8 bases and J by 10 bases, 6 bases remained unmatched. The CDR3 extends over 12 amino acids. Per germline, CDR1 MGHDK and CDR2 SYGVNS. The CDR3: CASGRDRGPQYF. The CDR3 DNA follows: TGTGCCAGCGGCCGGGACAGGGGACCGCAGTATTTT.

CDR3 protein: CASSLGGGCEQYF. Here the CDR3 DNA reads TGTGCCAGCAGCTTGGGTGGCGGATGCGAGCAGTACTTC. The rearrangement joins TRBV5-6 to TRBJ2-7; unclear D gene. The CDR3 has 13 residues. Per the germline V gene, CDR1 is SGHDT and CDR2 is YYEEEE. Trimming cost V 0 bases and J 6 bases, with 10 bases left between them.

This clone has more than one count but fewer than ten. V usage is TRBV30 and J usage is TRBJ2-7, with D perhaps matching TRBD1 (5 bases). CDR1 is GTSNPN and CDR2 is SVGIG in the germline V gene (reference sequence). The CDR3 loop spans 12 amino acids. The V end was cut by 3 bases, the J end by 5 bases, with 11 bases between. CDR3 loop: CAWSGRGDEQYF. The DNA of the CDR3 is TGTGCCTGGAGCGGAAGGGGCGACGAGCAGTACTTC.

This clone was counted between two and nine times. The rearrangement joins TRBV19 to TRBJ1-3, with D uncertain. Trimming cost V 5 bases and J 0 bases, with 8 bases left between them. The CDR3 is made up of 14 amino acids. Per the germline V gene, CDR1 is LNHDA and CDR2 is SQIVND (reference sequence). This CDR3 reads CASSWASSGNTIYF. CDR3 nucleotides: TGTGCCAGTAGTTGGGCAAGCTCTGGAAACACCATATATTTT.

This clone was counted a few times. The CDR3 protein is CASSLPGQGEALQYF. As DNA, the CDR3 is TGTGCCAGCAGCCTTCCGGGACAGGGTGAAGCATTGCAGTACTTC. J is TRBJ2-7 and V is TRBV5-4; 9 bases are shared with TRBD1. Looked up from germline, CDR1 is SGHNT and CDR2 is YYREEE (reference sequence). There are 15 residues in the CDR3. The junction had 14 bases not matched to a gene; V was cut back by 4 bases and J by 9 bases. Full variable domain (remainder filled in from reference TRBV5-4 and TRBJ2-7): ETGVTQSPTHLIKTRGQQVTLRCSSQSGHNTVSWYQQALGQGPQFIFQYYREEENGRGNFPPRFSGLQFPNYSSELNVNALELDDSALYLCASSLPGQGEALQYFGPGTRLTVT.

Sample share makes this clone medium-sized. This sequence joins TRBV2 and TRBJ2-7; D may be TRBD1 (5 bases). The V gene's germline CDR1 is SNHLY and CDR2 FYNNEI. The CDR3 has 11 amino acids. V was cut by 3 bases and J by 7 bases, with 7 bases left in between. CDR3 bases: TGTGCCAGCAGTGACCAGGGAGAGCAGTACTTC. Translating gives CASSDQGEQYF.

The rearrangement joins TRBV5-6 to TRBJ2-5; tentative D call: TRBD2 (5 bases). Germline CDR1 is SGHDT and CDR2 is YYEEEE. The V and J ends lost 6 bases and 0 bases respectively, with 12 bases between them. The CDR3 has 14 residues. The CDR3 DNA is TGTGCCAGCAATATCGGGGTCTACCAAGAGACCCAGTACTTC. Its protein is CASNIGVYQETQYF. The whole variable domain, filled in from reference TRBV5-6 and TRBJ2-5, reads DAGVTQSPTHLIKTRGQQVTLRCSPKSGHDTVSWYQQALGQGPQFIFQYYEEEERQRGNFPDRFSGHQFPNYSSELNVNALLLGDSALYLCASNIGVYQETQYFGPGTRLLVL.

The chain combines TRBV30 with TRBJ1-1; D is ambiguous. The CDR3 has 13 residues. Deletions cut 4 bases from V and 0 bases from J, with 9 bases between. CDR1 and CDR2 (germline): GTSNPN, SVGIG (reference sequence). The CDR3, as DNA: TGTGCCTGGACTACGAATTTGAACACTGAAGCTTTCTTT. Amino acid sequence: CAWTTNLNTEAFF.

The chain joins TRBV7-3 to TRBJ1-3, with D hard to call. The CDR3 has 14 amino acids. Trimming took off 5 bases at V and 1 base at J, with 9 bases between the two ends. Germline V gene data show CDR1 as SGHTA and CDR2 as FQGTGA. CDR3 region: CASSPDGSGNTIYF. The CDR3 coding sequence is TGTGCCAGCAGCCCCGACGGATCTGGAAACACCATATATTTT. The full variable domain, with the rest looked up from reference TRBV7-3 and TRBJ1-3, is GAGVSQTPSNKVTEKGKYVELRCDPISGHTALYWYRQSLGQGPEFLIYFQGTGAADDSGLPNDRFFAVRPEGSVSTLKIQRTERGDSAVYLCASSPDGSGNTIYFGEGSWLTVV.

Written as DNA, the CDR3 is TGTGCCAGTAGTTCCGGGACAGGGTACCAAGAGACCCAGTACTTC. It yields the protein CASSSGTGYQETQYF. V gene TRBV19 combines with J gene TRBJ2-5, with 9 positions matching TRBD1. The CDR3 runs to 15 residues. Looked up from germline, CDR1 is LNHDA and CDR2 is SQIVND (reference sequence). With V trimmed by 5 bases and J by 0 bases, 4 bases remained unmatched.

The chain recombines TRBV6-6 with TRBJ1-5; the D is unclear. Germline V gene sequence: CDR1 MNHNY, CDR2 SVGAGI (reference sequence). The CDR3 spans 14 residues. V was cut by 9 bases and J by 1 base, with 13 bases left in between. CDR3 in DNA: TGTGCCAGTCAAGTCCGAGTCAGCAATCAGCCCCAGCATTTT. Its protein product is CASQVRVSNQPQHF.

This sequence joins TRBV9 and TRBJ1-4; 11 nucleotides agree with TRBD1. The trim removed 0 bases at V and 7 bases at J, leaving 2 bases unmatched. The CDR3 is 15 amino acids. CDR1 and CDR2 (germline): SGDLS, YYNGEE. CDR3 loop: CASSVDGTGGEKLFF. The CDR3 DNA is TGTGCCAGCAGCGTAGATGGGACAGGGGGTGAAAAACTGTTTTTT.

This clone has more than one count but fewer than ten. This rearrangement joins TRBV27 to TRBJ2-5; D not resolved. V was trimmed by 4 bases and J by 5 bases, leaving 17 bases between them. The V gene's germline CDR1 is MNHEY and CDR2 SMNVEV (reference sequence). This CDR3 spans 15 amino acids. The CDR3 nucleotides are TGTGCCAGCAGTTCCTCGACCGGAATACCGGAGACCCAGTACTTC. Protein: CASSSSTGIPETQYF.